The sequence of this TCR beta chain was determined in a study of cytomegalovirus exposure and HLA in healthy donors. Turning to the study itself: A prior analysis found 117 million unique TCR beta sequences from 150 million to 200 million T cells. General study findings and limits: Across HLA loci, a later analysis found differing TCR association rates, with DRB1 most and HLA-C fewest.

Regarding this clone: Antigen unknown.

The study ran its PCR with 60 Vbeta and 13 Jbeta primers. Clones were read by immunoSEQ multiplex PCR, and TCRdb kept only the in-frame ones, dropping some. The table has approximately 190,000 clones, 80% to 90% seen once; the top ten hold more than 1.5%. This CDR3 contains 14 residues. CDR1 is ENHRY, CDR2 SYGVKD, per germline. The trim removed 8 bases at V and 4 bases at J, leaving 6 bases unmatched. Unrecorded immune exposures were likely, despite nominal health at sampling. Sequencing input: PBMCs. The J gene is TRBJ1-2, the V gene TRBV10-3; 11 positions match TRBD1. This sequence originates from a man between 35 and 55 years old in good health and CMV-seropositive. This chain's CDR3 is CAIGRTGGGYGYTF. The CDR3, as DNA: TGTGCCATCGGGAGGACAGGGGGCGGCTATGGCTACACCTTC.